The clone carrying this TCR beta chain was observed a few times. The sample originates from a study of blood T cell repertoires in COVID-19. About the research overall: The United States, Italy and Spain provided the acute and convalescent COVID-19 samples. Sample material is recorded as cDNA or gDNA derived from T cells, B-cell-depleted T cells, or PBMCs.

In germline, CDR1 is SEHNR, CDR2 FQNEAQ (reference sequence). V gave up 5 bases and J gave up 8 bases; unmatched junction bases: 6. The CDR3 consists of 14 residues. Per the original data handling: Nucleated cell counts were estimated from reference gene primer amplification. Only in-frame clones appear in the TCRdb table, and some are missing; sequencing was by immunoSEQ multiplex PCR. V, J and clone size reflect that table, while D and trimming were determined from the DNA. Of under 100,000 clones in the sample, 70% to 90% are singletons; the top ten hold 6.5% to 8.5%. The chain recombines TRBV7-9 with TRBJ2-1, with TRBD2 matching 10 bases. Sequencing was done on a sample of peripheral blood. The receptor was derived from a man under 40 with acute or convalescent COVID-19. The CDR3, as DNA: TGTGCCAGCAGCCCTAGCGGGAGATTCTATGAGCAGTTCTTC. Translating it yields CASSPSGRFYEQFF.